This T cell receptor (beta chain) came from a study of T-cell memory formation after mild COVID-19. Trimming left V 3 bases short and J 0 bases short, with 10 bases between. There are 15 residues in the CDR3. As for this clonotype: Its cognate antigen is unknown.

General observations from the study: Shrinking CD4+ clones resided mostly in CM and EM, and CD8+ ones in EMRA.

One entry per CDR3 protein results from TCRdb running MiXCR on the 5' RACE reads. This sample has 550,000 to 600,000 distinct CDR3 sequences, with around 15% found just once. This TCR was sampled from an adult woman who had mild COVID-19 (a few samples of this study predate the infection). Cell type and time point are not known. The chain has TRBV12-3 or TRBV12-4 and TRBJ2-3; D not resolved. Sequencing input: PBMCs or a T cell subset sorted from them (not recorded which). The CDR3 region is CASSFEGVSTDTQYF. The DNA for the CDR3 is TGTGCCAGCAGTTTCGAAGGCGTGAGCACAGATACGCAGTATTTT.